The 20 T cell receptor beta chains presented below share a single source sample, sequenced in a study of T-cell reconstitution after alpha-beta-depleted transplantation in children. Molecular barcoding with unique molecular identifiers was used for the TCRbeta library. TCRdb called the PCR reads again in MiXCR, with one record for every CDR3 protein. The table shows 40,000 to 55,000 distinct CDR3 sequences, with about a tenth occurring only once. The specimen comprised PBMCs, mostly from graft donor cells, sampled 60 days after TCRalphabeta/CD19-depleted stem cell transplant. These receptors were collected from a male patient aged 2-10 years who had a stem cell transplant for chronic granulomatous disease, so the T cells may come from the graft donor.

The CDR3: CASSTSSGSYQETQYF. The CDR3 DNA reads as TGTGCCAGTAGTACCTCTAGCGGGAGTTACCAAGAGACCCAGTACTTC. The V call is TRBV19, the J call TRBJ2-5, with TRBD2 matching over 10 bases. V lost 4 bases to trimming and J lost 0 bases; unmatched junction nucleotides: 5. CDR1 and CDR2 (germline): LNHDA, SQIVND (reference sequence). CDR3 length: 16 amino acids.

This clonotype was picked up many times. V is TRBV5-1 and J is TRBJ1-6; D gene uncertain. The CDR3 covers 12 residues. V lost 0 bases and J 10 bases, leaving 5 bases between the germline ends. Per germline, CDR1 SGHRS and CDR2 YFSETQ. CDR3 DNA sequence: TGCGCCAGCAGCTTGGGAGAATCACCCCTCCACTTT. Translated, it gives CASSLGESPLHF.

This clonotype was seen many times. The chain is built from TRBV20-1 and TRBJ2-5; 10 nucleotides match TRBD2. Germline V lookup: CDR1 DFQATT, CDR2 SNEGSKA (reference sequence). The CDR3 has 18 amino acids. V shed 0 bases and J 2 bases; nucleotides not matched to a gene: 12. CDR3 region: CSARDPSGRTTQQETQYF. CDR3 coding DNA: TGCAGTGCTAGAGATCCTAGCGGGAGAACCACCCAGCAAGAGACCCAGTACTTC.

At least ten counts were recorded for this clonotype. The rearrangement links TRBV12-3 or TRBV12-4 to TRBJ2-1; D perhaps matches TRBD1 (5 bases). The CDR3 is 13 amino acids. Trimming shortened V by 6 bases and J by 4 bases, and 10 bases separated the two germline ends. The CDR3 region is CASSHDSYNEQFF. DNA for the CDR3: TGTGCCAGCAGCCACGACAGTTACAATGAGCAGTTCTTC.

This clonotype has more than one count but fewer than ten. This sequence joins TRBV15 and TRBJ2-7, with D unresolved. Trimming took 0 bases from V and 6 from J, leaving 15 bases between them. Germline values: CDR1 LNHNV, CDR2 YYDKDF (reference sequence). This CDR3 spans 15 amino acids. For the CDR3, the DNA is TGTGCCACCAGCAGAGATTCGGTCTCTTGGGCCGAGCAGTACTTC. Translated, it gives CATSRDSVSWAEQYF.

The J gene is TRBJ2-1, the V gene TRBV6-1; 8 bases agree with TRBD1. J was trimmed by 6 bases and V by 6 bases; bases with no gene match: 13. Per the germline V gene, CDR1 is MNHNS and CDR2 is SASEGT. The CDR3 covers 16 residues. DNA for the CDR3: TGTGCCAGCAGCGCCTTCGACAGGGGAGCCGGCAATGAGCAGTTCTTC. It codes for CASSAFDRGAGNEQFF.

In this sample, this clonotype turned up many times. The chain is built from TRBV5-1 and TRBJ2-1, with 8 positions matching TRBD2. With V trimmed by 7 bases and J by 1 base, 7 bases remained unmatched. The CDR3 is 15 residues long. CDR1 and CDR2 from the germline V gene are SGHRS and YFSETQ. The CDR3 protein is CASGKAGASYNEQFF. The CDR3 nucleotides are TGCGCCAGCGGAAAAGCGGGAGCGTCCTACAATGAGCAGTTCTTC.

This clonotype came up many times. The V gene is TRBV28, the J gene TRBJ2-3, with D perhaps given as TRBD1 or TRBD2 (6 bases each). The germline V gene encodes CDR1 MDHEN and CDR2 SYDVKM. The CDR3 is made up of 14 amino acids. V dropped 3 bases and J dropped 5 bases, with 12 bases sitting between them. The DNA of the CDR3 is TGTGCCAGCAGTTTGGTGGGGGGCCAAGATACGCAGTATTTT. Protein product: CASSLVGGQDTQYF.

The chain couples TRBV20-1 to TRBJ1-6; tentative D call: TRBD1 (5 bases). V was clipped by 3 bases and J by 15 bases, with 12 bases between them. Looked up from germline, CDR1 is DFQATT and CDR2 is SNEGSKA (reference sequence). This CDR3 is built from 11 residues. The CDR3 sequence: CSASGASVLHF. CDR3 sequence (DNA): TGCAGTGCTAGTGGGGCTTCGGTCCTCCACTTT.

The CDR3 sequence: CASGTRNTDTQYF. The CDR3 DNA follows: TGTGCCAGTGGGACACGAAACACAGATACGCAGTATTTT. The J gene is TRBJ2-3, the V gene TRBV19; possible D gene TRBD1, 6 bases. This CDR3 spans 13 amino acids. The ends were cut back, 8 bases at V and 2 bases at J, with 11 bases in the middle. Per the germline V gene, CDR1 is LNHDA and CDR2 is SQIVND (reference sequence).

This clonotype was seen many times. V gene TRBV10-3 combines with J gene TRBJ2-1; 13 bases agree with TRBD2. After removal of 11 bases from V and 7 bases from J, the junction contained 5 bases not matched to a gene. The CDR3 totals 13 residues. The germline gives CDR1 ENHRY, CDR2 SYGVKD. CDR3 amino acids: CASRTSGSNEQFF. The CDR3 DNA reads as TGTGCCTCGAGGACTAGCGGGAGTAATGAGCAGTTCTTC.

The gene calls are TRBV27 and TRBJ1-4; D uncertain. Germline V gene lookup returns CDR1 MNHEY and CDR2 SMNVEV (reference sequence). The CDR3 is made up of 13 amino acids. Trimming took off 5 bases at V and 4 bases at J, with 8 bases between the two ends. The CDR3 bases are TGTGCCAGCAGTGACAATGGTAATGAAAAACTGTTTTTT. This gives the protein CASSDNGNEKLFF. Full variable domain (missing parts from reference TRBV27 and TRBJ1-4): EAQVTQNPRYLITVTGKKLTVTCSQNMNHEYMSWYRQDPGLGLRQIYYSMNVEVTDKGDVPEGYKVSRKEKRNFPLILESPSPNQTSLYFCASSDNGNEKLFFGSGTQLSVL.

This clonotype came up many times. The chain has TRBV10-3 and TRBJ1-1, with TRBD1 matching over 7 bases. Unmatched junction bases numbered 6, after V lost 8 bases and J lost 0 bases. The CDR3 runs 14 residues. In germline, CDR1 is ENHRY, CDR2 SYGVKD. The CDR3 DNA sequence: TGTGCCATCGGATGGACAGGTATGAACACTGAAGCTTTCTTT. Translated, it gives CAIGWTGMNTEAFF.

The sample holds many counts of this clonotype. V gene TRBV20-1 combines with J gene TRBJ2-1; 7 nucleotides agree with TRBD2. There are 14 residues in the CDR3. The V and J ends lost 4 bases and 0 bases, in that order; junction bases with no gene match: 3. Germline V gene sequence: CDR1 DFQATT, CDR2 SNEGSKA (reference sequence). The CDR3 spells CSATRENSYNEQFF. The CDR3 DNA follows: TGCAGTGCTACGCGGGAGAACTCCTACAATGAGCAGTTCTTC.

This clonotype was detected many times. CDR3 residues: CASSIVSGSHNEQFF. The DNA of the CDR3 is TGTGCCAGTAGTATCGTGAGCGGGAGCCACAATGAGCAGTTCTTC. V is TRBV19 and J is TRBJ2-1; TRBD2 aligns across 8 bases. Germline V lookup: CDR1 LNHDA, CDR2 SQIVND (reference sequence). With V trimmed by 3 bases and J by 5 bases, 6 bases remained unmatched. The CDR3 is 15 residues long.

This clonotype was detected many times. The chain is built from TRBV7-9 and TRBJ1-2, with D unresolved. CDR3 length equals 10 residues. V gave up 5 bases and J gave up 5 bases, with 3 bases separating them. CDR1 is SEHNR, CDR2 FQNEAQ, per germline (reference sequence). The CDR3 loop reads CASSPYGYTF. In DNA, the CDR3 is TGTGCCAGCAGCCCGTATGGCTACACCTTC.

This clonotype turned up a few times. This chain joins TRBV10-3 and TRBJ2-1, with D unresolved. Germline V lookup: CDR1 ENHRY, CDR2 SYGVKD. V lost 0 bases and J 3 bases, leaving 12 bases between the germline ends. The CDR3 spans 16 residues. The CDR3 protein is CAISESQPTNYNEQFF. For the CDR3, the DNA is TGTGCCATCAGTGAGTCTCAACCGACAAACTACAATGAGCAGTTCTTC.

The chain uses TRBV3-1 and TRBJ2-1; 14 nucleotides match TRBD2. V shed 4 bases, J shed 7 bases, and the junction held 0 bases outside the gene matches. Looked up from germline, CDR1 is LGHDT and CDR2 is YNNKEL (reference sequence). The CDR3 is 14 amino acids. Here the CDR3 reads CASSRLAGGNEQFF. CDR3 sequence (DNA): TGTGCCAGCAGCCGACTAGCGGGAGGGAATGAGCAGTTCTTC.

This clonotype was seen a handful of times. The CDR3 here is CASRGAGGRTGELFF. In nucleotides, the CDR3 is TGTGCCAGCAGGGGTGCAGGGGGCCGGACCGGGGAGCTGTTTTTT. J is TRBJ2-2 and V is TRBV28, with 8 bases fitting TRBD1. Germline trimming cut 6 bases from V and 5 bases from J; bases unmatched to any gene: 8. CDR1 and CDR2 (germline): MDHEN, SYDVKM. This CDR3 has 15 amino acids. Variable domain in full (rest from reference TRBV28 and TRBJ2-2): DVKVTQSSRYLVKRTGEKVFLECVQDMDHENMFWYRQDPGLGLRLIYFSYDVKMKEKGDIPEGYSVSREKKERFSLILESASTNQTSMYLCASRGAGGRTGELFFGEGSRLTVL.

This clonotype was seen many times. The chain is built from TRBV9 and TRBJ2-2, with 7 bases aligning to TRBD2. Germline assignment: CDR1 SGDLS and CDR2 YYNGEE. The CDR3 loop spans 16 amino acids. Unmatched junction bases numbered 6, after V lost 0 bases and J lost 4 bases. CDR3 region: CASSVEPGGFTGELFF. In nucleotides, the CDR3 is TGTGCCAGCAGCGTAGAACCGGGGGGATTCACCGGGGAGCTGTTTTTT.